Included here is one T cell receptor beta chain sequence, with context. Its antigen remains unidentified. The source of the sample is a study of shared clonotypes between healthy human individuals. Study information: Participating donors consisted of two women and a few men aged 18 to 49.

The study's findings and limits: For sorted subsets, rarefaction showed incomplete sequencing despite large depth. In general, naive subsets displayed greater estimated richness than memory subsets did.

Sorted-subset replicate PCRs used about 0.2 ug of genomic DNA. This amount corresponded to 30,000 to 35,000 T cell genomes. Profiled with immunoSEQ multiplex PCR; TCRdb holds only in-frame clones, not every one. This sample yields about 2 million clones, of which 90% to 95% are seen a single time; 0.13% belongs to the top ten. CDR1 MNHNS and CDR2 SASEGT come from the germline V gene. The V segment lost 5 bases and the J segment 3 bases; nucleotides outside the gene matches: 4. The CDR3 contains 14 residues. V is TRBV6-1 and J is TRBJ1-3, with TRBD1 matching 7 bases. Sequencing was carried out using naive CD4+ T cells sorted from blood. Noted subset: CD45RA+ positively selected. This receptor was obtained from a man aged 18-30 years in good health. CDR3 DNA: TGTGCCAGCAGTAAAGACAGGGTTGGAAACACCATATATTTT. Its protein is CASSKDRVGNTIYF.